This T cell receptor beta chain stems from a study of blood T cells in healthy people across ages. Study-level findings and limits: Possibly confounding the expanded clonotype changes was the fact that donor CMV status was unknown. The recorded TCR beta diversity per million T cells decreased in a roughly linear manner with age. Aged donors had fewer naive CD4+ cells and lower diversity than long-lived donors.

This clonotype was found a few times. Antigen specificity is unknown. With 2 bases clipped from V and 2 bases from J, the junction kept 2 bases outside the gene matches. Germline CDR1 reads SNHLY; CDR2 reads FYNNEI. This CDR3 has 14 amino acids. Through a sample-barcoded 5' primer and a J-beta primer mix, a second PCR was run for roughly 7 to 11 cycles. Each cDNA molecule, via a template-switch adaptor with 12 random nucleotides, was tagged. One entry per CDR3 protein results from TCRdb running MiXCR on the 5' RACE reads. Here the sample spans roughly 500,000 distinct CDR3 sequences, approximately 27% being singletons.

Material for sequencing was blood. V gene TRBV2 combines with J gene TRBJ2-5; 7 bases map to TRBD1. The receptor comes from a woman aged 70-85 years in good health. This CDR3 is CASSELRGQETQYF. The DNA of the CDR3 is TGTGCCAGCAGTGAACTCAGGGGGCAAGAGACCCAGTACTTC. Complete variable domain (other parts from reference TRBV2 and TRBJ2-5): EPEVTQTPSHQVTQMGQEVILRCVPISNHLYFYWYRQILGQKVEFLVSFYNNEISEKSEIFDDQFSVERPDGSNFTLKIRSTKLEDSAMYFCASSELRGQETQYFGPGTRLLVL.